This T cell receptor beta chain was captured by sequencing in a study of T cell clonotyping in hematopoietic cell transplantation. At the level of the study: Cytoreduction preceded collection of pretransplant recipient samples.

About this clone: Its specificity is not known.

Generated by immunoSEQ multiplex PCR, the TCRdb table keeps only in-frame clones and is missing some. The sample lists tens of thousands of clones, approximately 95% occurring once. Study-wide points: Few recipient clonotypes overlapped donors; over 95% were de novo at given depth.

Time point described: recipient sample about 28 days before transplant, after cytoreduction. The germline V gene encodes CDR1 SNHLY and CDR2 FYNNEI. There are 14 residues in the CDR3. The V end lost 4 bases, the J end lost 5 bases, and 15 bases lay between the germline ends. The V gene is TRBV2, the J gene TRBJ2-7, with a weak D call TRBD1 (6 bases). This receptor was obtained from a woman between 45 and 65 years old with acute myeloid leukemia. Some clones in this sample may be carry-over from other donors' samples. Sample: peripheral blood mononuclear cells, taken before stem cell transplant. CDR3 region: CASSAGTGSNEQYF. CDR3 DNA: TGTGCCAGCAGTGCAGGAACAGGGTCTAACGAGCAGTACTTC.